The 29 T cell receptor beta chains given below trace back to one sample, sequenced in a study of spatial heterogeneity in lung cancer. General study points: Mutation counts in tumors were tracked by counts of expanded intratumoral alpha and beta TCRs.

TCRdb used MiXCR to reprocess the 5' RACE reads, holding one entry per CDR3 protein. The table has under 6,500 distinct CDR3 sequences, approximately 12% seen once. Time point noted: sample taken at primary tumor resection. Their antigens remain unidentified. The source was lung tumor tissue, collected at surgery. These receptors came from a male donor with early-stage non-small cell lung cancer.

The chain recombines TRBV2 with TRBJ1-4; weak D call: TRBD1 (5 bases). The length of the CDR3 is 16 residues. Germline assignment: CDR1 SNHLY and CDR2 FYNNEI. With 6 bases removed from V and 5 bases from J, the gap between germline ends came to 19 bases. This CDR3 is CASRRNPGPSNEKLFF. Here the CDR3 DNA reads TGTGCCAGCAGGAGAAATCCGGGACCCTCGAATGAAAAACTGTTTTTT.

The gene calls are TRBV20-1 and TRBJ1-6, with unresolved D. Germline CDR1 reads DFQATT; CDR2 reads SNEGSKA (reference sequence). Trimming cost V 0 bases and J 0 bases, with 9 bases left between them. This CDR3 comprises 16 residues. The DNA for the CDR3 is TGCAGTGCTAGAGATTATAAGAGCTCCTATAATTCACCCCTCCACTTT. Its translation is CSARDYKSSYNSPLHF.

This clonotype was counted ten times or more. CDR3 amino acids: CSAGENTEAFF. CDR3 in DNA: TGCAGTGCAGGAGAGAACACTGAAGCTTTCTTT. V usage is TRBV20-1 and J usage is TRBJ1-1; no firm D call. Germline CDR1 and CDR2: DFQATT and SNEGSKA (reference sequence). CDR3 length: 11 residues. Between the trimmed V and J ends, which lost 6 bases and 1 base, there was a span of 6 bases.

This clonotype was seen repeatedly, ten times or more. This CDR3 reads CATIPTGGYEQYV. CDR3 coding DNA: TGTGCCACCATTCCAACAGGGGGCTACGAGCAGTACGTC. V gene TRBV15 combines with J gene TRBJ2-7, with 8 bases matching TRBD1. This CDR3 has 13 residues. The germline CDR1 and CDR2 sequences are LNHNV and YYDKDF (reference sequence). The J segment lost 3 bases and the V segment lost 7 bases, leaving 5 bases of the junction unmatched.

CDR3 in amino acids: CASSLSYAGGLETQYF. The CDR3 nucleotides read TGTGCCAGCAGCCTGTCATACGCAGGGGGCCTGGAGACCCAGTACTTC. V usage is TRBV14 and J usage is TRBJ2-5; TRBD1 aligns across 8 bases. The V and J ends lost 4 bases and 5 bases, in that order; junction bases with no gene match: 12. Germline V lookup: CDR1 SGHDN, CDR2 FVKESK. CDR3 length equals 16 residues. The variable domain in full, completed from reference TRBV14 and TRBJ2-5, reads EAGVTQFPSHSVIEKGQTVTLRCDPISGHDNLYWYRRVMGKEIKFLLHFVKESKQDESGMPNNRFLAERTGGTYSTLKVQPAELEDSGVYFCASSLSYAGGLETQYFGPGTRLLVL.

This clonotype was counted only a few times. V usage is TRBV4-3 and J usage is TRBJ1-2; D unclear. With 5 bases removed from V and 6 bases from J, the gap between germline ends came to 16 bases. Germline values: CDR1 LGHNA, CDR2 YSLEER. The CDR3 length is 14 residues. The DNA for the CDR3 is TGCGCCAGCAGCATCGGGCTAATTGGGAATGGCTACACCTTC. Protein: CASSIGLIGNGYTF.

This clonotype has more than one count but fewer than ten. The rearrangement joins TRBV6-2 or TRBV6-3 to TRBJ2-1; TRBD2 matches at 11 bases. This CDR3 contains 16 residues. The junction had 7 bases not matched to a gene; V was cut back by 2 bases and J by 7 bases. The V gene's germline CDR1 is MNHEY and CDR2 SVGEGT. CDR3 amino acids: CASSYPASGRMNEQFF. In DNA form, the CDR3 reads TGTGCCAGCAGTTACCCGGCTAGCGGGAGGATGAATGAGCAGTTCTTC.

The genes are TRBV5-1 and TRBJ1-6, with unresolved D. The length of the CDR3 is 12 residues. Between the trimmed V and J ends, which lost 4 bases and 7 bases, there was a span of 6 bases. The germline V gene encodes CDR1 SGHRS and CDR2 YFSETQ. The CDR3 coding sequence is TGCGCCAGCAGCGATGGAAATTCACCCCTCCACTTT. Translating it yields CASSDGNSPLHF.

In its sample, this clonotype is medium-sized. The V call is TRBV20-1, the J call TRBJ2-3; D is ambiguous. The germline V gene has CDR1 DFQATT and CDR2 SNEGSKA (reference sequence). The CDR3 contains 13 residues. The V end lost 0 bases, the J end lost 9 bases, and 13 bases lay between the germline ends. The chain's CDR3 is CSARDYGPRTQYF. The CDR3 region has the DNA TGCAGTGCTAGAGATTATGGTCCCAGAACGCAGTATTTT.

J is TRBJ2-3 and V is TRBV10-3; D gene ambiguous. The CDR3 consists of 13 residues. V was trimmed by 2 bases and J by 3 bases, leaving 6 bases between them. The V gene's germline CDR1 is ENHRY and CDR2 SYGVKD. CDR3 nucleotide sequence: TGTGCCATCAGTGAGCCGGTAACAGATACGCAGTATTTT. Protein: CAISEPVTDTQYF.

V and J are TRBV10-2 and TRBJ2-2; TRBD2 might be the D (6 bases). V was clipped by 6 bases and J by 9 bases, with 8 bases between them. Germline V CDR1 and CDR2: WSHSY, SAAADI. The CDR3 totals 11 residues. In nucleotides, the CDR3 is TGCGCCAGCAGCGGGAGCAGGGAGCTGTTTTTT. As protein: CASSGSRELFF.

This clonotype appeared many times. The chain carries TRBV7-3 and TRBJ2-3, with a weak D call TRBD1 (5 bases). Germline V gene data show CDR1 as SGHTA and CDR2 as FQGTGA. V was shortened by 0 bases and J by 3 bases, with 10 bases between the two germline ends. The CDR3 totals 15 residues. Here the CDR3 reads CASSLTVSGTDTQYF. As DNA, the CDR3 is TGTGCCAGCAGCTTAACGGTTTCAGGGACAGATACGCAGTATTTT.

The rearrangement links TRBV7-3 to TRBJ2-3; TRBD2 matches at 14 bases. The CDR3 runs to 17 residues. The V segment lost 5 bases and the J segment 5 bases; nucleotides outside the gene matches: 9. Germline values: CDR1 SGHTA, CDR2 FQGTGA. The DNA of the CDR3 is TGTGCCAGCAGCCCGGGACTAGCGGGGGTGCAGGGAGATACGCAGTATTTT. It yields the protein CASSPGLAGVQGDTQYF.

This clonotype was observed many times. The chain is built from TRBV6-5 and TRBJ2-2; a possible D gene is TRBD1 (6 bases). Germline V CDR1 and CDR2: MNHEY, SVGAGI. Trimming took off 1 base at V and 5 bases at J, with 14 bases between the two ends. The CDR3 is made up of 16 amino acids. The CDR3 DNA follows: TGTGCCAGCAGTTACTTCACAGGGTCAGGGACCGGGGAGCTGTTTTTT. This gives the protein CASSYFTGSGTGELFF.

In its sample, this clonotype is medium-sized. The chain links TRBV7-9 to TRBJ1-4, with TRBD1 identical over 8 bases. This CDR3 comprises 14 residues. Germline V gene lookup returns CDR1 SEHNR and CDR2 FQNEAQ (reference sequence). The V segment lost 6 bases and the J segment 8 bases; nucleotides outside the gene matches: 8. Written as DNA, the CDR3 is TGTGCCAGCAGTCTCCTACAGGGGGGCGAAAAACTGTTTTTT. The encoded protein is CASSLLQGGEKLFF. Full variable domain (outside the CDR3, taken from reference TRBV7-9 and TRBJ1-4): DTGVSQNPRHKITKRGQNVTFRCDPISEHNRLYWYRQTLGQGPEFLTYFQNEAQLEKSRLLSDRFSAERPKGSFSTLEIQRTEQGDSAMYLCASSLLQGGEKLFFGSGTQLSVL.

This clonotype was found many times. The chain is built from TRBV5-1 and TRBJ1-4, with D perhaps matching TRBD1 (5 bases). Looked up from germline, CDR1 is SGHRS and CDR2 is YFSETQ. The CDR3 loop spans 13 amino acids. The ends were cut back, 3 bases at V and 8 bases at J, with 11 bases in the middle. The CDR3 sequence: CASSWGVQEKLFF. The CDR3 DNA is TGCGCCAGCAGCTGGGGGGTTCAAGAAAAACTGTTTTTT.

The table lists this clonotype with many counts. For the CDR3, the DNA is TGTGCCAGCAGCTTAGTAAAGGGGACCTACAATGAGCAGTTCTTC. Translation gives CASSLVKGTYNEQFF. This chain connects TRBV7-2 to TRBJ2-1; D might be TRBD1 (5 bases). CDR1 is SGHTA and CDR2 is FQGNSA in the germline V gene. Trimming shortened V by 1 base and J by 2 bases, and 9 bases separated the two germline ends. The CDR3 has 15 residues.

By proportion, this clonotype is medium-sized. The DNA for the CDR3 is TGTGCCAGCAGTTACACTTCGCTTATGAACACTGAAGCTTTCTTT. The encoded protein is CASSYTSLMNTEAFF. The V and J genes are TRBV6-5 and TRBJ1-1; D unclear. Germline V gene lookup returns CDR1 MNHEY and CDR2 SVGAGI. With 2 bases removed from V and 0 bases from J, the gap between germline ends came to 10 bases. The CDR3 is 15 amino acids.

This clonotype is classed as medium-sized. CDR3 amino acids: CASSDTILPHGYTF. The CDR3 nucleotides read TGTGCCAGCAGCGACACGATCTTGCCCCATGGCTACACCTTC. The J gene is TRBJ1-2, the V gene TRBV6-2 or TRBV6-3; no firm D call. The CDR3 is 14 amino acids. The germline V gene has CDR1 MNHEY and CDR2 SVGEGT. The V end lost 6 bases, the J end lost 6 bases, and 17 bases lay between the germline ends.

By share of the sample, this clonotype is medium-sized. The rearrangement links TRBV7-2 to TRBJ2-2; D ambiguous. The CDR3 covers 13 residues. Germline CDR1 SGHTA, CDR2 FQGNSA. V was shortened by 2 bases and J by 5 bases, with 6 bases between the two germline ends. Written as DNA, the CDR3 is TGTGCCAGCAGCTTACAGAGAACCGGGGAGCTGTTTTTT. It translates to CASSLQRTGELFF.

Only a few counts were recorded for this clonotype. The chain is built from TRBV5-1 and TRBJ2-3, with 10 nucleotides matching TRBD2. This CDR3 region has 16 residues. V was clipped by 2 bases and J by 4 bases; unmatched bases: 7. From germline, CDR1 is SGHRS and CDR2 YFSETQ. The chain's CDR3 is CASSLDSSGSSDTQYF. CDR3 DNA: TGCGCCAGCAGCTTAGATTCTAGCGGGAGTTCAGATACGCAGTATTTT.

V gene TRBV9 combines with J gene TRBJ2-1, with D unclear. The CDR3 runs 15 residues. CDR1 and CDR2 from the germline V gene are SGDLS and YYNGEE. V gave up 1 base and J gave up 0 bases, with 8 bases separating them. CDR3 nucleotides: TGTGCCAGCAGCGTAAAGATTAGCTCCTACAATGAGCAGTTCTTC. Amino acids: CASSVKISSYNEQFF.

In its sample, this clonotype was seen a few times. The CDR3 nucleotides read TGTGCCAGCAGCTTAGTTGGGGTACGGGCCGAGCAGTACTTC. Encoded protein: CASSLVGVRAEQYF. The chain has TRBV13 and TRBJ2-7; D remains ambiguous. The CDR3 spans 14 residues. Trimming removed 1 base from V and 6 bases from J, with 13 bases in between. The V gene's germline CDR1 is PRHDT and CDR2 FYEKMQ (reference sequence).

This clonotype is deemed medium-sized. This sequence joins TRBV10-3 and TRBJ2-1; 14 bases align to TRBD2. With 2 bases clipped from V and 2 bases from J, the junction kept 5 bases outside the gene matches. Per the germline V gene, CDR1 is ENHRY and CDR2 is SYGVKD. This CDR3 is built from 18 residues. CDR3 DNA sequence: TGTGCCATCAGTGAGCCGGGACTAGCGGGAGAAGCCTACAATGAGCAGTTCTTC. Amino acids: CAISEPGLAGEAYNEQFF.

V is TRBV7-3 and J is TRBJ2-2; a weak D match, TRBD2 (5 bases). Germline V gene lookup returns CDR1 SGHTA and CDR2 FQGTGA. The CDR3 length is 14 residues. V was pared by 6 bases and J by 7 bases, with 15 bases between. CDR3 protein: CASRPGSQSGELFF. CDR3 coding DNA: TGTGCCAGCAGACCGGGATCTCAAAGCGGGGAGCTGTTTTTT.

This clonotype was found a few times. V usage is TRBV5-4 and J usage is TRBJ2-3, with TRBD2 identical over 10 bases. The CDR3 is 16 amino acids. Germline CDR1 SGHNT, CDR2 YYREEE (reference sequence). The V gene end was trimmed by 1 base and the J gene end by 2 bases; junction bases not matched to a gene: 4. For the CDR3, the DNA is TGTGCCAGCAGCTTGCGAGCGGGGGGGAACACAGATACGCAGTATTTT. It is translated as CASSLRAGGNTDTQYF.

By share, this clonotype counts as medium-sized. J is TRBJ2-4 and V is TRBV6-2 or TRBV6-3, with 7 nucleotides matching TRBD2. The CDR3 sequence is 12 residues long. The junction had 5 bases not matched to a gene; V was cut back by 6 bases and J by 9 bases. Looked up from germline, CDR1 is MNHEY and CDR2 is SVGEGT. CDR3 sequence (DNA): TGTGCCAGCAGCAGGGAGGGTGGCATTCAGTACTTC. Translation gives CASSREGGIQYF.

This rearrangement joins TRBV29-1 to TRBJ2-1; 11 nucleotides match TRBD2. Germline loops: CDR1 SQVTM, CDR2 ANQGSEA. V gave up 7 bases and J gave up 3 bases; unmatched junction bases: 2. The CDR3 runs 13 residues. The DNA of the CDR3 is TGCAGCGCTGGGACTAGCGGCTACAATGAGCAGTTCTTC. It yields the protein CSAGTSGYNEQFF.

This chain connects TRBV3-1 to TRBJ2-3, with D tentatively TRBD1 (5 bases). The germline V and J ends were trimmed by 0 bases and 4 bases, with 17 bases remaining between them. The CDR3 totals 17 residues. Germline V gene lookup returns CDR1 LGHDT and CDR2 YNNKEL (reference sequence). CDR3 bases: TGTGCCAGCAGCCAAGATCGGTTGGCAGGGTTGCCAGATACGCAGTATTTT. Its protein is CASSQDRLAGLPDTQYF.